The source of this T cell receptor (beta chain) is a study of Graves' ophthalmopathy and Graves' hyperthyroidism. Study-wide context: Samples of peripheral blood were obtained at initial diagnosis, prior to treatment of any kind.

This clonotype was observed many times. Hyperthyroidism patients had new diagnoses, durations under 2 months, and ages of 18 to 65. Diagnosis was based on clinical symptoms, serum thyroxine, TRAb, thyroid ultrasound and orbital computed tomography. PBMCs came from less than 13 ml of fresh peripheral blood. V was cut by 4 bases and J by 3 bases, with 9 bases left in between. This CDR3 is built from 13 residues. Germline CDR1 is KGHSH and CDR2 is LQKENI. The TCR beta CDR3 regions underwent amplification from RNA transcripts. The workflow started with a first-round RT-PCR run with HTBI primers and then moved on to a second-round multiplex PCR. TCRdb processed the multiplex PCR reads anew with MiXCR; each CDR3 protein has one entry. The sample includes a few hundred thousand distinct CDR3 sequences, about 16% of them seen just once.

The clonotype was recovered from a woman between 18 and 29 years old with stable Graves' hyperthyroidism. The gene calls are TRBV18 and TRBJ1-2; no definite D call. Sequenced: peripheral blood. The CDR3 is CASSLTADYGYTF. CDR3 bases: TGTGCCAGCTCACTTACAGCGGACTATGGCTACACCTTC.